These 26 T cell receptor beta chains were all obtained from the same sample, sequenced in a study of T-cell reconstitution after alpha-beta-depleted transplantation in children. This sample's TCRbeta library carried unique molecular identifier barcodes. TCRdb independently ran MiXCR on the PCR reads; one entry per CDR3 protein. The profile covers approximately 430,000 distinct CDR3 sequences, with roughly 15% appearing a single time and under 30% taken by the ten largest. Material: PBMCs, mostly from graft donor cells, obtained 360 days after TCRalphabeta/CD19-depleted stem cell transplant. The receptors shown here come from a boy less than two years old who had a stem cell transplant for Wiskott-Aldrich syndrome, so the T cells may come from the graft donor.

This clonotype was seen a handful of times. The chain joins TRBV5-1 to TRBJ2-1; D tentatively fits TRBD1 or TRBD2 (5 bases each). V was pared by 0 bases and J by 6 bases, with 16 bases between. Germline lookup yields CDR1 SGHRS and CDR2 YFSETQ. The CDR3 is 16 amino acids. CDR3 sequence reads: CASSLAGADLLNEQFF. The CDR3 DNA is TGCGCCAGCAGCTTGGCCGGGGCGGACCTCCTCAATGAGCAGTTCTTC. Variable domain in full (rest from reference TRBV5-1 and TRBJ2-1): KAGVTQTPRYLIKTRGQQVTLSCSPISGHRSVSWYQQTPGQGLQFLFEYFSETQRNKGNFPGRFSGRQFSNSRSEMNVSTLELGDSALYLCASSLAGADLLNEQFFGPGTRLTVL.

This chain links TRBV6-1 with TRBJ2-1; TRBD2 is a possible D gene (5 bases). V shed 7 bases and J shed 3 bases, with 16 bases lying between them. This CDR3 has 15 residues. The V gene's germline CDR1 is MNHNS and CDR2 SASEGT. DNA for the CDR3: TGTGCCAGCACCACGACGTCGGGATTCTACAATGAGCAGTTCTTC. Its protein is CASTTTSGFYNEQFF.

The J gene is TRBJ2-3, the V gene TRBV3-1; 7 nucleotides agree with TRBD1. Trimming at V came to 4 bases and at J to 1 base, leaving 8 bases not matched to a gene. The germline gives CDR1 LGHDT, CDR2 YNNKEL (reference sequence). CDR3 length equals 16 residues. The CDR3 reads CASSRQGGTGTDTQYF. In DNA, the CDR3 is TGTGCCAGCAGCCGACAGGGCGGAACGGGCACAGATACGCAGTATTTT.

The V and J genes are TRBV12-3 or TRBV12-4 and TRBJ1-5; D may be TRBD1 (5 bases). V shed 6 bases and J shed 6 bases, with 18 bases lying between them. The CDR3 is 15 amino acids. CDR3 residues: CASSRGLPGSQPQHF. As DNA, the CDR3 is TGTGCCAGCAGCCGGGGGTTACCAGGAAGTCAGCCCCAGCATTTT.

The chain joins TRBV29-1 to TRBJ2-5; the D is unclear. V dropped 8 bases and J dropped 5 bases, with 12 bases sitting between them. CDR1 is SQVTM, CDR2 ANQGSEA, per germline. The CDR3 has 11 residues. This CDR3 reads CSIPSRETQYF. The DNA for the CDR3 is TGCAGCATCCCGTCTCGGGAGACCCAGTACTTC.

The table lists this clonotype with many counts. The rearrangement uses TRBV6-2 or TRBV6-3 and TRBJ2-1; 12 positions match TRBD2. Per germline, CDR1 MNHEY and CDR2 SVGEGT. V trimming: 1 base; J trimming: 10 bases; junction bases outside the gene matches: 2. CDR3 length: 14 residues. CDR3 DNA: TGTGCCAGCAGTTACTACGGACTAGCGGGAGAGCAGTTCTTC. It encodes CASSYYGLAGEQFF.

In this sample, this clonotype turned up many times. This sequence joins TRBV24-1 and TRBJ2-3; 8 bases map to TRBD2. Germline V gene lookup returns CDR1 KGHDR and CDR2 SFDVKD. CDR3 length: 18 residues. With 3 bases clipped from V and 6 bases from J, the junction kept 16 bases outside the gene matches. For the CDR3, the DNA is TGTGCCACCAGTGATCCAACGACTAGCGCTAACCCTACGGATACGCAGTATTTT. It specifies CATSDPTTSANPTDTQYF.

This clonotype was seen a handful of times. V usage is TRBV20-1 and J usage is TRBJ2-7; TRBD1 matches at 11 bases. Germline values: CDR1 DFQATT, CDR2 SNEGSKA (reference sequence). The CDR3 consists of 16 residues. V shed 1 base and J 4 bases; nucleotides not matched to a gene: 9. The chain's CDR3 is CSARVRTGGVSYEQYF. The CDR3 DNA follows: TGCAGTGCTAGAGTCAGGACAGGGGGCGTCTCTTACGAGCAGTACTTC.

This clonotype was observed a handful of times. The genes are TRBV20-1 and TRBJ2-5; maybe TRBD1 (5 bases). V was trimmed by 3 bases and J by 7 bases, leaving 12 bases between them. The germline CDR1 and CDR2 sequences are DFQATT and SNEGSKA (reference sequence). This CDR3 spans 12 amino acids. The CDR3 reads CSASWGLGTQYF. The CDR3 nucleotides read TGCAGTGCTAGTTGGGGCCTAGGGACCCAGTACTTC.

In this sample, this clonotype turned up a few times. The chain is built from TRBV20-1 and TRBJ2-1; TRBD1 aligns across 7 bases. The CDR3 covers 12 residues. Unmatched junction bases numbered 4, after V lost 7 bases and J lost 4 bases. CDR1 is DFQATT and CDR2 is SNEGSKA in the germline V gene (reference sequence). CDR3 sequence reads: CSVRQGYNEQFF. CDR3 DNA: TGCAGTGTTCGACAGGGTTACAATGAGCAGTTCTTC.

This clonotype was found a few times. The V and J genes are TRBV13 and TRBJ1-2; 8 nucleotides line up with TRBD1. This CDR3 spans 15 amino acids. J lost 4 bases, V lost 5 bases, and 9 bases had no gene match. Germline-derived CDR1 and CDR2 are PRHDT and FYEKMQ (reference sequence). The CDR3 sequence: CASSPLTGEGYGYTF. Written as DNA, the CDR3 is TGTGCCAGCAGCCCGTTGACAGGGGAGGGCTATGGCTACACCTTC. The full variable domain, with the rest looked up from reference TRBV13 and TRBJ1-2, is AAGVIQSPRHLIKEKRETATLKCYPIPRHDTVYWYQQGPGQDPQFLISFYEKMQSDKGSIPDRFSAQQFSDYHSELNMSSLELGDSALYFCASSPLTGEGYGYTFGSGTRLTVV.

This clonotype was observed a handful of times. This chain uses TRBV6-5 with TRBJ1-2, with 7 bases lining up with TRBD1. The CDR3 spans 15 residues. V shed 7 bases, J shed 3 bases, and the junction held 11 bases outside the gene matches. From germline, CDR1 is MNHEY and CDR2 SVGAGI. The CDR3 spells CASTLGRGLHYGYTF. DNA of the CDR3: TGTGCCAGCACCCTAGGCAGGGGGTTGCACTATGGCTACACCTTC.

The chain employs TRBV5-1 and TRBJ2-3; TRBD2 aligns across 11 bases. Germline V lookup: CDR1 SGHRS, CDR2 YFSETQ. Losses at the gene ends were 4 bases for V and 0 bases for J; bases not matched to a gene: 7. CDR3 length: 17 amino acids. The CDR3 loop is CASSRLAGGPSTDTQYF. CDR3 in DNA: TGCGCCAGCAGCCGGCTAGCGGGGGGTCCTAGCACAGATACGCAGTATTTT.

The chain couples TRBV20-1 to TRBJ2-7; 9 nucleotides agree with TRBD1. Germline CDR1 DFQATT, CDR2 SNEGSKA (reference sequence). The CDR3 loop spans 12 amino acids. The ends lost 4 bases at V and 7 bases at J; junction bases unmatched: 5. The DNA for the CDR3 is TGCAGTGCTACCCCGGGACAGGGAGAGCAGTACTTC. It codes for CSATPGQGEQYF.

The chain uses TRBV20-1 and TRBJ2-1; 9 bases line up with TRBD1. The junction had 9 bases not matched to a gene; V was cut back by 4 bases and J by 5 bases. Germline lookup yields CDR1 DFQATT and CDR2 SNEGSKA (reference sequence). This CDR3 has 15 residues. The CDR3 DNA reads TGCAGTGCTAACGGACAGGGGCCTCCTCACAATGAGCAGTTCTTC. As protein: CSANGQGPPHNEQFF.

The chain uses TRBV20-1 and TRBJ2-2; D perhaps matches TRBD1 (5 bases). In germline, CDR1 is DFQATT, CDR2 SNEGSKA (reference sequence). There are 15 residues in the CDR3. Trimming stripped 6 bases from V and 5 bases from J, with 19 bases between. CDR3 in DNA: TGCAGTGCCCGACGGGCAGGGCTTAATACCGGGGAGCTGTTTTTT. This sequence encodes CSARRAGLNTGELFF.

This clonotype has a handful of counts. The chain couples TRBV7-9 to TRBJ1-2; the D gene is possibly TRBD1 (6 bases). The germline V and J ends were trimmed by 4 bases and 7 bases, with 16 bases remaining between them. This CDR3 is built from 14 residues. Germline CDR1 reads SEHNR; CDR2 reads FQNEAQ (reference sequence). The CDR3 region is CASSSKGQLGGYTF. CDR3 nucleotide sequence: TGTGCCAGCAGCTCAAAGGGACAACTGGGTGGCTACACCTTC.

The rearrangement uses TRBV12-3 or TRBV12-4 and TRBJ2-5; D is unclear. This CDR3 contains 20 residues. V gave up 3 bases and J gave up 5 bases, with 31 bases separating them. The DNA of the CDR3 is TGTGCCAGCAGTTTTGCCCCCCTCCCCCTTATCAACCGAGTCCGGGAGACCCAGTACTTC. Its translation is CASSFAPLPLINRVRETQYF.

A few counts support this clonotype. The CDR3 coding sequence is TGTGCCAGCAGCGCAGGGGAGGTAGGGGGGACCCAGTACTTC. Translation: CASSAGEVGGTQYF. The rearrangement joins TRBV9 to TRBJ2-5; D tentatively fits TRBD1 or TRBD2 (6 bases each). CDR3 size: 14 residues. Germline V gene sequence: CDR1 SGDLS, CDR2 YYNGEE. Trimming stripped 3 bases from V and 7 bases from J, with 16 bases between. Full variable domain (rest looked up from reference TRBV9 and TRBJ2-5): DSGVTQTPKHLITATGQRVTLRCSPRSGDLSVYWYQQSLDQGLQFLIQYYNGEERAKGNILERFSAQQFPDLHSELNLSSLELGDSALYFCASSAGEVGGTQYFGPGTRLLVL.

This clonotype was picked up a small number of times. This chain joins TRBV5-6 and TRBJ2-5; 7 bases are a match to TRBD1. Germline-derived CDR1 and CDR2 are SGHDT and YYEEEE. This CDR3 is 16 amino acids long. Trimming took 3 bases from V and 2 from J; bases not matched to a gene: 10. The CDR3 region is CASSSPGWDRQETQYF. The CDR3 region has the DNA TGTGCCAGCAGCTCCCCAGGGTGGGACAGACAAGAGACCCAGTACTTC.

Many counts were recorded for this clonotype. V gene TRBV20-1 combines with J gene TRBJ2-5; D may be TRBD1 (5 bases). This CDR3 is 12 amino acids long. Trimming shortened V by 1 base and J by 7 bases, and 10 bases separated the two germline ends. Looked up from germline, CDR1 is DFQATT and CDR2 is SNEGSKA (reference sequence). The DNA for the CDR3 is TGCAGTGCTAGAGTAGGGGAAGGGACCCAGTACTTC. Its protein product is CSARVGEGTQYF.

There are a few counts of this clonotype. The CDR3 nucleotides read TGTGCCAGCAGCTTAGGGACAGGGCTCACAAATGAGCAGTTCTTC. As protein: CASSLGTGLTNEQFF. The V call is TRBV11-2, the J call TRBJ2-1, with 8 positions matching TRBD1. Germline V gene sequence: CDR1 SGHAT, CDR2 FQNNGV. The CDR3 is 15 amino acids. Trimming at V came to 1 base and at J to 7 bases, leaving 6 bases not matched to a gene.

This clonotype was seen more than once but under ten times. This chain links TRBV6-4 with TRBJ2-3; 8 nucleotides agree with TRBD2. The CDR3 runs 14 residues. Trimming at V came to 3 bases and at J to 2 bases, leaving 1 base not matched to a gene. CDR1 is MRHNA and CDR2 is SNTAGT in the germline V gene. The CDR3 DNA follows: TGTGCCAGCAGTGATAGCGGGGACACAGATACGCAGTATTTT. As protein: CASSDSGDTDTQYF.

The rearrangement joins TRBV24-1 to TRBJ2-7; D unclear. The CDR3 is 16 amino acids. V lost 4 bases, J lost 3 bases, and 18 bases lay in between. Looked up from germline, CDR1 is KGHDR and CDR2 is SFDVKD. The CDR3 is CATSDLGPTEHYEQYF. The CDR3 bases are TGTGCCACCAGTGACCTGGGCCCGACGGAGCACTACGAGCAGTACTTC.

V is TRBV7-9 and J is TRBJ2-5; 7 bases agree with TRBD2. The V and J ends lost 3 bases and 5 bases, in that order; junction bases with no gene match: 6. Germline-derived CDR1 and CDR2 are SEHNR and FQNEAQ (reference sequence). The CDR3 is 14 amino acids. CDR3 protein: CASSFLGGGETQYF. CDR3 bases: TGTGCCAGCAGCTTTCTTGGGGGAGGGGAGACCCAGTACTTC.

This clonotype was detected a few times. The CDR3 loop reads CSARSHTYEQYF. The CDR3 bases are TGCAGTGCTAGATCGCACACCTACGAGCAGTACTTC. The chain couples TRBV20-1 to TRBJ2-7; D ambiguous. This CDR3 spans 12 amino acids. Germline CDR1 reads DFQATT; CDR2 reads SNEGSKA (reference sequence). V was cut by 2 bases and J by 2 bases, with 7 bases left in between.